This T cell receptor (beta chain) was observed in a study of blood T cell repertoires in COVID-19. For the study at large: Samples representing acute and convalescent COVID-19 were sourced from the United States, Italy and Spain. PBMCs, B-cell-depleted T cells, or T cells provided the cDNA or gDNA that made up the material.

Authors' analysis steps: By means of reference gene primer amplification, nucleated cell counts were estimated. Data came from immunoSEQ multiplex PCR; TCRdb stores just in-frame clones and leaves some out. V, J and clone size were drawn from that table, and D and trimming were deduced from the DNA. The table records under 200,000 clones, 82% of them present only once. A Seattle source enrolled patients during active infection and followed them longitudinally. The CDR3 spans 13 residues. Germline V gives CDR1 SNHLY, CDR2 FYNNEI. V lost 6 bases and J lost 3, with 9 bases in between. The sequence derives from an older woman with COVID-19, enrolled during active disease. Specimen: peripheral blood. This chain uses TRBV2 with TRBJ2-1; TRBD1 is a possible D gene (5 bases). The CDR3 sequence is CASREQGYNEQFF. DNA for the CDR3: TGTGCCAGCAGGGAGCAGGGCTACAATGAGCAGTTCTTC.